Each of the 18 T cell receptor beta chains below was sequenced from the same sample in a study of shared clonotypes between healthy human individuals. TCRdb's copy holds only in-frame clones and misses some; the assay was immunoSEQ multiplex PCR. This table has approximately 1,000,000 clones, about four fifths appearing once. The sequenced material came from memory CD4+ T cells from PBMCs. As to subset: CD45RA-negative fraction. The receptors originated from a man between 18 and 35 years old in good health. Some clones in this sample may be carry-over from other donors' samples.

The chain uses TRBV2 and TRBJ2-7, with TRBD1 matching 7 bases. With V trimmed by 7 bases and J by 2 bases, 5 bases remained unmatched. Germline CDR1 and CDR2: SNHLY and FYNNEI. This CDR3 has 13 amino acids. In nucleotides, the CDR3 is TGTGCCAGCATTGAGGGGGCGGCCTACGAGCAGTACTTC. Translating it yields CASIEGAAYEQYF.

The chain couples TRBV19 to TRBJ2-1; 8 bases are shared with TRBD2. This CDR3 is built from 15 residues. V dropped 4 bases and J dropped 3; count of bases not matched to a gene: 5. Germline V gives CDR1 LNHDA, CDR2 SQIVND (reference sequence). The DNA of the CDR3 is TGTGCCAGTAGTAAAAGCGGGGGCTACTACAATGAGCAGTTCTTC. This translates into CASSKSGGYYNEQFF.

This sequence joins TRBV2 and TRBJ2-7; the D call may be TRBD1 or TRBD2 (5 bases each). The germline gives CDR1 SNHLY, CDR2 FYNNEI. CDR3 size: 13 residues. Trimming removed 4 bases at V and 6 bases at J, with 13 bases between. In DNA form, the CDR3 reads TGTGCCAGCAGTGGGGGGTTTGGAGGCGAGCAGTACTTC. Translating it yields CASSGGFGGEQYF.

With respect to this clone: Other DNA sequences in this sample translate to the same CDR3. The chain joins TRBV27 to TRBJ2-1, with 11 nucleotides matching TRBD2. The CDR3 covers 15 residues. The V gene's germline CDR1 is MNHEY and CDR2 SMNVEV (reference sequence). The ends lost 6 bases at V and 4 bases at J; junction bases unmatched: 5. CDR3 sequence: CASSPRTSGYNEQFF. The CDR3 DNA reads TGTGCCAGCAGCCCCCGGACTAGCGGGTACAATGAGCAGTTCTTC.

The chain is built from TRBV9 and TRBJ2-7; D is possibly TRBD2 (7 bases). The germline V gene encodes CDR1 SGDLS and CDR2 YYNGEE. The length of the CDR3 is 16 residues. The ends were cut back, 4 bases at V and 4 bases at J, with 21 bases in the middle. CDR3 protein: CASSKTGRGTDYEQYF. In nucleotides, the CDR3 is TGTGCCAGCAGCAAAACAGGGAGGGGAACCGATTACGAGCAGTACTTC.

The chain carries TRBV7-3 and TRBJ2-1, with D unclear. The CDR3 is 14 residues long. V lost 5 bases and J 0 bases, leaving 8 bases between the germline ends. CDR1 is SGHTA, CDR2 FQGTGA, per germline. The CDR3 DNA reads TGTGCCAGCAGCCCAGCGAGCTCCTACAATGAGCAGTTCTTC. Translated, it gives CASSPASSYNEQFF.

The rearrangement links TRBV29-1 to TRBJ2-5; D tentatively reads TRBD1 or TRBD2 (5 bases each). Trimming removed 4 bases at V and 1 base at J, with 10 bases between. Germline assignment: CDR1 SQVTM and CDR2 ANQGSEA. This CDR3 region has 13 residues. CDR3: CSVGGISQETQYF. The DNA of the CDR3 is TGCAGCGTTGGGGGGATTTCCCAAGAGACCCAGTACTTC.

The genes are TRBV6-1 and TRBJ1-5, with D perhaps TRBD1 (6 bases). CDR1 and CDR2 from the germline V gene are MNHNS and SASEGT. This CDR3 spans 15 amino acids. The V end lost 6 bases, the J end lost 9 bases, and 21 bases lay between the germline ends. The chain's CDR3 is CASSPLEGGVTPQHF. Written as DNA, the CDR3 is TGTGCCAGCAGCCCCTTGGAGGGGGGTGTGACGCCCCAGCATTTT.

The chain has TRBV10-3 and TRBJ2-7; TRBD1 agrees at 10 bases. V lost 3 bases, J lost 6 bases, and 5 bases stayed unmatched. The CDR3 totals 14 residues. CDR1 is ENHRY, CDR2 SYGVKD, per germline. Here the CDR3 DNA reads TGTGCCATCAGTGAAACGACAGGGGGCATCGAGCAGTACTTC. Its protein product is CAISETTGGIEQYF.

This clone was recorded once. V is TRBV5-6 and J is TRBJ1-2; 7 nucleotides match TRBD1. In germline, CDR1 is SGHDT, CDR2 YYEEEE. The CDR3 extends over 15 amino acids. Unmatched junction bases numbered 11, after V lost 4 bases and J lost 5 bases. CDR3 region: CASSTTGTVAYGYTF. For the CDR3, the DNA is TGTGCCAGCAGCACTACAGGGACAGTCGCGTATGGCTACACCTTC.

This sequence joins TRBV5-1 and TRBJ1-1, with 7 bases lining up with TRBD1. Unmatched junction bases numbered 9, after V lost 3 bases and J lost 4 bases. The length of the CDR3 is 15 residues. Germline V CDR1 and CDR2: SGHRS, YFSETQ. CDR3 DNA sequence: TGCGCCAGCAGCTCGGGACAGTCAGAGACCACTGAAGCTTTCTTT. Translation gives CASSSGQSETTEAFF.

This chain joins TRBV28 and TRBJ1-5; TRBD1 is a possible D gene (6 bases). V was trimmed by 8 bases and J by 7 bases, leaving 12 bases between them. From germline, CDR1 is MDHEN and CDR2 SYDVKM. The CDR3 runs 12 residues. As DNA, the CDR3 is TGTGCCAGCGAGTCGCAGGGGCAGCCCCAGCATTTT. This sequence encodes CASESQGQPQHF.

The chain has TRBV2 and TRBJ2-5; 7 bases agree with TRBD1. Unmatched junction bases numbered 8, after V lost 3 bases and J lost 4 bases. CDR1 is SNHLY, CDR2 FYNNEI, per germline. The length of the CDR3 is 15 residues. The CDR3 DNA reads TGTGCCAGCAGTGATAGGGGGCAATACACAGAGACCCAGTACTTC. Protein: CASSDRGQYTETQYF.

V is TRBV6-1 and J is TRBJ2-7, with 9 bases fitting TRBD2. With 1 base clipped from V and 4 bases from J, the junction kept 5 bases outside the gene matches. The CDR3 is made up of 15 amino acids. Germline V gene data show CDR1 as MNHNS and CDR2 as SASEGT. The CDR3 is CASSEVSGSSYEQYF. The CDR3 nucleotides read TGTGCCAGCAGTGAAGTTAGCGGGAGCTCATACGAGCAGTACTTC.

This chain uses TRBV28 with TRBJ2-2; 11 bases fit TRBD1. The CDR3 has 16 residues. J gave up 3 bases and V 6 bases, and 6 bases lay outside the gene matches. CDR1 is MDHEN and CDR2 is SYDVKM in the germline V gene. The CDR3 spells CASRRTGGSDTGELFF. The DNA of the CDR3 is TGTGCCAGCAGACGGACAGGGGGCTCGGACACCGGGGAGCTGTTTTTT.

The genes are TRBV18 and TRBJ1-5; TRBD1 is a possible D gene (5 bases). Trimming removed 5 bases from V and 3 bases from J, with 11 bases in between. This CDR3 has 14 residues. Germline values: CDR1 KGHSH, CDR2 LQKENI. CDR3 DNA: TGTGCCAGCTCAAGGACGACAGACAATCAGCCCCAGCATTTT. It specifies CASSRTTDNQPQHF.

The chain recombines TRBV5-1 with TRBJ2-1, with 7 bases aligning to TRBD2. J lost 5 bases, V lost 4 bases, and 12 bases had no gene match. Per germline, CDR1 SGHRS and CDR2 YFSETQ. The CDR3 spans 16 residues. CDR3 loop: CASSHDRSGANNEQFF. For the CDR3, the DNA is TGCGCCAGCAGCCACGACCGGAGCGGGGCTAACAATGAGCAGTTCTTC. The full variable domain, completed using reference TRBV5-1 and TRBJ2-1, is KAGVTQTPRYLIKTRGQQVTLSCSPISGHRSVSWYQQTPGQGLQFLFEYFSETQRNKGNFPGRFSGRQFSNSRSEMNVSTLELGDSALYLCASSHDRSGANNEQFFGPGTRLTVL.

To note about this clone: A read error is possible here, since a much larger clone lies one base away. The gene calls are TRBV6-1 and TRBJ2-2; D gene unclear. V shed 6 bases and J shed 1 base, with 6 bases lying between them. The CDR3 contains 13 residues. Germline lookup yields CDR1 MNHNS and CDR2 SASEGT. CDR3 sequence: CASSKENTGELFF. The DNA for the CDR3 is TGTGCCAGCAGCAAAGAGAACACCGGGGAGCTGTTTTTT.